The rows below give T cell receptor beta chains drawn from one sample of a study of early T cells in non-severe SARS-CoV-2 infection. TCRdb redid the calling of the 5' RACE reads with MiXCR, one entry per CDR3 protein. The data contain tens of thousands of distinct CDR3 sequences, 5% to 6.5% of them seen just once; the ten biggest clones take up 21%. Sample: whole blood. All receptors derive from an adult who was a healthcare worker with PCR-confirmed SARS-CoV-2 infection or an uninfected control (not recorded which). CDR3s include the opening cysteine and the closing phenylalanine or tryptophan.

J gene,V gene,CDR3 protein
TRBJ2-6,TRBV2,CASRTGRYSGANVLTF
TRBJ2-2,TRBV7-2,CASSLRLAGTGELFF
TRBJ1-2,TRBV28,CASSFRGSANF
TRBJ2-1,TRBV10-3,CAISRSAGGGSYNEQFF
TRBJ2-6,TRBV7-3,CASSRGAGAGANVLTF
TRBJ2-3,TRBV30,CAWRKAGPTDTQYF
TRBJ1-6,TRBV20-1,CSARAGQGSDSPLHF
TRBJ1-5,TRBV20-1,CSARYRDRVNQPQHF
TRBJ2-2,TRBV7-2,CASSSPLTAGELFF
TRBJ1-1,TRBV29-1,CSVEEVQGDTEAFF
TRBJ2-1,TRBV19,CASRDHSGSAYNEQFF
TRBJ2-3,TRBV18,CASSPFQGTDTQYF
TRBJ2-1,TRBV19,CASSIGGPSYNEQFF
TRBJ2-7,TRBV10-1,CASSAEEGSSYEQYF
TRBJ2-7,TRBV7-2,CASSLVRGSSYEQYF
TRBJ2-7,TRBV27,CASSLSVVAGFGQYF
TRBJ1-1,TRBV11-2,CASSLARQSEAFF
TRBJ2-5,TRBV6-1,CASSEAAAETQYF
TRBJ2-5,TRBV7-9,CASSLGYRGLETQYF
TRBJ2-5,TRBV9,CASSPTGTGKQETQYF
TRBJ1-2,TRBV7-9,CASSLGGLNYGYTF
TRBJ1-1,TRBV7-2,CASSPRAAIAVNTEAFF
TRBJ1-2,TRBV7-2,CASSLEKGPHGYTF
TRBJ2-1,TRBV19,CASSTGLGGAQGEQFF
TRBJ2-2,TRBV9,CASSVAVGGPHTGELFF
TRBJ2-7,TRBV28,CASTDSRVSYEQYF
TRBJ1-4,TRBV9,CASSVGSATNEKLFF
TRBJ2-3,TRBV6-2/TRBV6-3,CASSYGPLRRYTDTQYF
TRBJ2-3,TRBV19,CASSLTPEGAGYTDTQYF
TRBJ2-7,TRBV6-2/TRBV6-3,CASSFAYEQYF
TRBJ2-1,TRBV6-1,CASLRTESSYNEQFF
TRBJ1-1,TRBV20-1,CSARLGRRTEAFF
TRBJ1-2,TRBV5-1,CASSVAGASGYTF
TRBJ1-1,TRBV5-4,CASSWGFENTEAFF
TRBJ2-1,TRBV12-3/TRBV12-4,CASSSRLYNEQFF
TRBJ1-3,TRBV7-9,CASSLASTSGNTIYF
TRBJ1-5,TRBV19,CASRDGPSNQPQHF
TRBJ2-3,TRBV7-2,CASSSGASGANTDTQYF
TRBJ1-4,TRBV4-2,CASSQKSRDRGNEKLFF
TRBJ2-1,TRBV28,CASSLRVAYDNEQFF
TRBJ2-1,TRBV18,CASSLGLAGGGEQFF